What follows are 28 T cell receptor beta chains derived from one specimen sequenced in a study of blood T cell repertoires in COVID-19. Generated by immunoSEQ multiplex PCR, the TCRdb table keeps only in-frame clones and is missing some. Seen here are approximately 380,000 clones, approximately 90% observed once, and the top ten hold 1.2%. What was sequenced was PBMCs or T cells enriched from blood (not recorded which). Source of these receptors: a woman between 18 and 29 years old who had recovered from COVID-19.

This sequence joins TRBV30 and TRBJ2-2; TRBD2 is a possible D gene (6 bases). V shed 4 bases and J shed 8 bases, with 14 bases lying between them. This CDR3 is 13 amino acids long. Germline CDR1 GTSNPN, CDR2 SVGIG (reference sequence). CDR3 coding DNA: TGTGCCTGGAAAGGGACTCAAAAAGGGGAGCTGTTTTTT. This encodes CAWKGTQKGELFF.

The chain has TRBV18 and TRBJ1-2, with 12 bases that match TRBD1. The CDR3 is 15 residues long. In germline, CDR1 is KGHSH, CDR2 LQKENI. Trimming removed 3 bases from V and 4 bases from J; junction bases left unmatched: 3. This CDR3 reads CASSPGTGGGYGYTF. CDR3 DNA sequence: TGTGCCAGCTCACCCGGGACAGGGGGCGGCTATGGCTACACCTTC.

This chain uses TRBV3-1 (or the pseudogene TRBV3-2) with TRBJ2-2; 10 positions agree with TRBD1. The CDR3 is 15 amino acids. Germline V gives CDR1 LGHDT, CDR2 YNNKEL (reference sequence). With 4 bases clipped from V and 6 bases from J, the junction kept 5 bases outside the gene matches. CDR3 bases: TGTGCCAGCAGCCCGGGACAGGGGTCAGCCGGGGAGCTGTTTTTT. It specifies CASSPGQGSAGELFF.

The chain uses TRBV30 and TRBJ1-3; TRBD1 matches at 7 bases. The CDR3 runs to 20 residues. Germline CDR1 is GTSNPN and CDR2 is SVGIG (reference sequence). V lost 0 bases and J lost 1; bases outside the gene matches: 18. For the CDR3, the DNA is TGTGCCTGGAGTGTACGCCTGAGCAGGGGGTACCGTTTTTCTGGAAACACCATATATTTT. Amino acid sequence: CAWSVRLSRGYRFSGNTIYF.

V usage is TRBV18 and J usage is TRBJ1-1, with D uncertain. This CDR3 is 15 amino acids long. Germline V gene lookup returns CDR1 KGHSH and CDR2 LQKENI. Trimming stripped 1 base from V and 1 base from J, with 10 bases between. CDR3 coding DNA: TGTGCCAGCTCACCACAGTTGAGCGGGAACACTGAAGCTTTCTTT. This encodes CASSPQLSGNTEAFF.

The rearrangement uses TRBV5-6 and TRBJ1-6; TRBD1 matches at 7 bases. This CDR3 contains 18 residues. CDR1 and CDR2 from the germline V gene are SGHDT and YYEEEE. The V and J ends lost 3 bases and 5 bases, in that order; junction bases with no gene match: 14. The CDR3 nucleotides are TGTGCCAGCAGCTCTATATTTTTCGGGACAGCGGATAATTCACCCCTCCACTTT. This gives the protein CASSSIFFGTADNSPLHF.

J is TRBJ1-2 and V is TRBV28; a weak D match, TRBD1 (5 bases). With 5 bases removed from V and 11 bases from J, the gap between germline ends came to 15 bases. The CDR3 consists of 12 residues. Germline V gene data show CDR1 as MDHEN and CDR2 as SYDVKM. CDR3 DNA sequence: TGTGCCAGCAGTGCAGTCAAAGGGGAATACACCTTC. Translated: CASSAVKGEYTF.

Here the CDR3 DNA reads TGTGCCAGCAGTTTCGGGGGTTTCGGGACTCAAGAGATCCATAACTATGGCTACACCTTC. Amino acids: CASSFGGFGTQEIHNYGYTF. The gene calls are TRBV28 and TRBJ1-2, with a weak D call TRBD1 (5 bases). Germline CDR1 reads MDHEN; CDR2 reads SYDVKM. Trimming pared 3 bases from V and 1 base from J, leaving 27 bases between. The CDR3 extends over 20 amino acids.

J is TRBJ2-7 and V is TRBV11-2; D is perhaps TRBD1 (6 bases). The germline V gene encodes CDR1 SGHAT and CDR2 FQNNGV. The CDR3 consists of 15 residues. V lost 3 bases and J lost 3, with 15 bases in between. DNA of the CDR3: TGTGCCAGCAGCTTTCAACAGGGTAGAAACTACGAGCAGTACTTC. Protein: CASSFQQGRNYEQYF.

For the CDR3, the DNA is TGTGCCAGCAGCTTAGACCCGTCGGTTAACTATGGCTACACCTTC. It specifies CASSLDPSVNYGYTF. This chain links TRBV11-2 with TRBJ1-2, with no clear D. V was clipped by 0 bases and J by 1 base, with 9 bases between them. Germline V gene data show CDR1 as SGHAT and CDR2 as FQNNGV. This CDR3 is built from 15 residues.

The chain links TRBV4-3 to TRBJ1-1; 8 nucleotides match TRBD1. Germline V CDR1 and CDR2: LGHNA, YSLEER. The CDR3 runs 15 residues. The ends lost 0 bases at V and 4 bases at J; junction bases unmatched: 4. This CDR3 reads CASSQDPGGFTEAFF. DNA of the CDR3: TGCGCCAGCAGCCAAGATCCAGGGGGCTTCACTGAAGCTTTCTTT.

This CDR3 is CASSSGGYEQYF. In nucleotides, the CDR3 is TGTGCCAGCAGTTCGGGGGGCTACGAGCAGTACTTC. The chain is built from TRBV28 and TRBJ2-7; TRBD2 matches 7 bases. This CDR3 spans 12 amino acids. Germline V gene data show CDR1 as MDHEN and CDR2 as SYDVKM. V was pared by 4 bases and J by 3 bases, with 0 bases of the junction left unmatched.

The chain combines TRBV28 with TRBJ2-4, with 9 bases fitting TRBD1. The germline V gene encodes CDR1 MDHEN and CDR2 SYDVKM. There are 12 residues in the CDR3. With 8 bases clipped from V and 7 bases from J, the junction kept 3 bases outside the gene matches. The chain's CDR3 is CASFDRGNIQYF. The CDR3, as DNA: TGTGCCAGCTTCGACAGGGGGAACATTCAGTACTTC. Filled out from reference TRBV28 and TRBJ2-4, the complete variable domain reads DVKVTQSSRYLVKRTGEKVFLECVQDMDHENMFWYRQDPGLGLRLIYFSYDVKMKEKGDIPEGYSVSREKKERFSLILESASTNQTSMYLCASFDRGNIQYFGAGTRLSVL.

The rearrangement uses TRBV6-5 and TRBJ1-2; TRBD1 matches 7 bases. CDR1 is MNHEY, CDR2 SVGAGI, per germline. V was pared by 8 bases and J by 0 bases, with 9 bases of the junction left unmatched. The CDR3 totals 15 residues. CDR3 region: CASQTGMEPNYGYTF. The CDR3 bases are TGTGCCAGCCAGACAGGGATGGAGCCTAACTATGGCTACACCTTC.

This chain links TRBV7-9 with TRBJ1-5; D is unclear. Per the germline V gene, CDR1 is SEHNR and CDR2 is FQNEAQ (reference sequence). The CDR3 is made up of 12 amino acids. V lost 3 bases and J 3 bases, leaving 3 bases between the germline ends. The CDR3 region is CASSFYNQPQHF. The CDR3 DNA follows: TGTGCCAGCAGCTTCTACAATCAGCCCCAGCATTTT.

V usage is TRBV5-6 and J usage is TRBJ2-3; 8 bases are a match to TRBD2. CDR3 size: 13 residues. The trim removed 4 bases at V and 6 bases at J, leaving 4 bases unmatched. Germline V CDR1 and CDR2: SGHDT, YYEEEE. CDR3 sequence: CASSIAGWDTQYF. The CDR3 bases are TGTGCCAGCAGCATAGCGGGGTGGGATACGCAGTATTTT.

Written as DNA, the CDR3 is TGCGCCAGCAGCTTTGGGACAGACTACGAGCAGTACTTC. This gives the protein CASSFGTDYEQYF. The chain employs TRBV5-1 and TRBJ2-7; 7 bases agree with TRBD1. Looked up from germline, CDR1 is SGHRS and CDR2 is YFSETQ. This CDR3 comprises 13 residues. Trimming removed 2 bases from V and 3 bases from J; junction bases left unmatched: 2.

This CDR3 reads CASSLGGNTIYF. CDR3 bases: TGTGCCAGCAGCCTGGGCGGAAACACCATATATTTT. The rearrangement uses TRBV9 and TRBJ1-3; the D is unclear. The CDR3 extends over 12 amino acids. With 4 bases removed from V and 4 bases from J, the gap between germline ends came to 6 bases. Germline V CDR1 and CDR2: SGDLS, YYNGEE.

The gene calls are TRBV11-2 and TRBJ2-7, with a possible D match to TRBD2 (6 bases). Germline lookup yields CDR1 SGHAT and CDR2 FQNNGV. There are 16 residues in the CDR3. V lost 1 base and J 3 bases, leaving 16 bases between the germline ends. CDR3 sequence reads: CASSLVGGAPYYEQYF. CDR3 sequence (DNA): TGTGCCAGCAGCTTAGTGGGCGGGGCGCCGTACTACGAGCAGTACTTC.

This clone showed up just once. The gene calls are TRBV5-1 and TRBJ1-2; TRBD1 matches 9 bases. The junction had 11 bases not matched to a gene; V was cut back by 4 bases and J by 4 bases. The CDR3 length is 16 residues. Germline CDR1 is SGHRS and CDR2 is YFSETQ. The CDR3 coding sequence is TGCGCCAGCAGCCCGCCGGGACAGGGCACCGTCTATGGCTACACCTTC. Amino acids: CASSPPGQGTVYGYTF.

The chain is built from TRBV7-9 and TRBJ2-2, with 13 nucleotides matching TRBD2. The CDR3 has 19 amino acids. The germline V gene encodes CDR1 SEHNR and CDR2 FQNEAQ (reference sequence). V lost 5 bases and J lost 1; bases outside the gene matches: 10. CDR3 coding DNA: TGTGCCAGCAGCGTAAGGGGACTAGCGGGGAGCCAGAACACCGGGGAGCTGTTTTTT. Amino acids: CASSVRGLAGSQNTGELFF. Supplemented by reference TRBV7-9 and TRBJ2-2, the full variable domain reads DTGVSQNPRHKITKRGQNVTFRCDPISEHNRLYWYRQTLGQGPEFLTYFQNEAQLEKSRLLSDRFSAERPKGSFSTLEIQRTEQGDSAMYLCASSVRGLAGSQNTGELFFGEGSRLTVL.

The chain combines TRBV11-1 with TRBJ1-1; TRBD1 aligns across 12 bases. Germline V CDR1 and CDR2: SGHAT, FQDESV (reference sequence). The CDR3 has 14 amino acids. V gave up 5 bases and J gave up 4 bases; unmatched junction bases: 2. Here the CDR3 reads CASSGDRGPTEAFF. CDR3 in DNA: TGTGCCAGCAGCGGGGACAGGGGGCCCACTGAAGCTTTCTTT.

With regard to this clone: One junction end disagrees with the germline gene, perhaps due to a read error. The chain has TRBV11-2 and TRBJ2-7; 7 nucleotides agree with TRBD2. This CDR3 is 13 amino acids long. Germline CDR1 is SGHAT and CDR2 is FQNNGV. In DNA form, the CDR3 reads TGTGCCAGCAGCTTAGCGGGGGAGGGGCCCCGGAACTTC. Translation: CASSLAGEGPRNF. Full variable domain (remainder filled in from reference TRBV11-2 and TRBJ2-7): EAGVAQSPRYKIIEKRQSVAFWCNPISGHATLYWYQQILGQGPKLLIQFQNNGVVDDSQLPKDRFSAERLKGVDSTLKIQPAKLEDSAVYLCASSLAGEGPRNFGPGTRLTVT.

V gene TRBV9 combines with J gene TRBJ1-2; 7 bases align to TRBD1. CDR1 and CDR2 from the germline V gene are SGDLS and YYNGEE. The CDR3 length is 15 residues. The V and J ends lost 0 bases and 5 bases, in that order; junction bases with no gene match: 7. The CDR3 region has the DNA TGTGCCAGCAGCGTAGTGGGGGACAGTCAATATGGCTACACCTTC. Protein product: CASSVVGDSQYGYTF.

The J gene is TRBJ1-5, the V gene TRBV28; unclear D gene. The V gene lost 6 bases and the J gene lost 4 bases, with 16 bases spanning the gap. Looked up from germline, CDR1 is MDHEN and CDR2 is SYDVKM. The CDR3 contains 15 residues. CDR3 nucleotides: TGTGCCAGCAGGTTCTCTGGAACAGCAAATCAGCCCCAGCATTTT. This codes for CASRFSGTANQPQHF.

CDR3 sequence: CASSSKGLREQFF. The DNA for the CDR3 is TGTGCCAGCAGCTCTAAGGGACTCAGAGAGCAGTTCTTC. The rearrangement joins TRBV7-2 to TRBJ2-1; TRBD2 might be the D (6 bases). V dropped 4 bases and J dropped 10 bases, with 14 bases sitting between them. This CDR3 has 13 residues. The germline CDR1 and CDR2 sequences are SGHTA and FQGNSA.

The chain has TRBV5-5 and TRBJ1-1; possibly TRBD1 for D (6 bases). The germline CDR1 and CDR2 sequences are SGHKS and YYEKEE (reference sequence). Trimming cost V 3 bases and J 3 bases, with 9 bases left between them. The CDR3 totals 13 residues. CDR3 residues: CASSSKGDTEAFF. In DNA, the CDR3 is TGTGCCAGCAGCTCGAAGGGGGACACTGAAGCTTTCTTT.

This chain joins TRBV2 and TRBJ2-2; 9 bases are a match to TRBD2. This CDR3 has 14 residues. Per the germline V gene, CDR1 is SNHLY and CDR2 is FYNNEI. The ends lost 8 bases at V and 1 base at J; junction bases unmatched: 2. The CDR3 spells CASAGGGNTGELFF. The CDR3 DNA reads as TGTGCCAGCGCGGGAGGGGGGAACACCGGGGAGCTGTTTTTT.